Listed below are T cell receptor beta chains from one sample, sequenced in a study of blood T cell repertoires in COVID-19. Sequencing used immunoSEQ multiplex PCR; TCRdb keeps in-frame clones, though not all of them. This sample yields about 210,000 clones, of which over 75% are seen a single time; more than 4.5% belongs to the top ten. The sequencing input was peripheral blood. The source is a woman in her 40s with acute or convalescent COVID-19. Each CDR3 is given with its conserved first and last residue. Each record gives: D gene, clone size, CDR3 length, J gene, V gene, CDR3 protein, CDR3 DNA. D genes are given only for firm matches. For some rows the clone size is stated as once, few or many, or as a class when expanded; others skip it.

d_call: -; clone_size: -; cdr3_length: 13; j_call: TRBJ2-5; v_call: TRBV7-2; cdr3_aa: CASSLMREETQYF; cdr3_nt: TGTGCCAGCAGCTTAATGCGGGAAGAGACCCAGTACTTC
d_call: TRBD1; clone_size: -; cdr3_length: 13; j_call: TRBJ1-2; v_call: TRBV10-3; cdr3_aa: CAITPGQGGGYTF; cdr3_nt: TGTGCCATCACCCCAGGACAGGGCGGTGGCTACACCTTC
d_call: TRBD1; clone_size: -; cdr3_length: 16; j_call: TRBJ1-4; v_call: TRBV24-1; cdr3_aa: CATSPGTDMTNEKLFF; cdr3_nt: TGTGCCACCAGTCCCGGGACAGACATGACTAATGAAAAACTGTTTTTT
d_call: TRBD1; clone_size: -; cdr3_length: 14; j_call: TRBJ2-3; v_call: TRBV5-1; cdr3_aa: CASSRDRVEGTQYF; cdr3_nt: TGCGCCAGCAGCCGGGACAGGGTCGAGGGCACGCAGTATTTT
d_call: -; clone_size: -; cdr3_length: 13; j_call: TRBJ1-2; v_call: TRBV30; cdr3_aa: CAWISRRSGGYTF; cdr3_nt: TGTGCCTGGATCAGTAGGAGATCCGGGGGCTACACCTTC
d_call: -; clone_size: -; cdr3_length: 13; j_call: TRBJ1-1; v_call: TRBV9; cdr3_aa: CASTTVIKNEAFF; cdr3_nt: TGTGCCAGCACCACGGTAATAAAGAATGAAGCTTTCTTT
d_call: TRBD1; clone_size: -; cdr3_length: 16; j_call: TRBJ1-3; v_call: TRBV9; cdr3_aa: CASSVDPTGNGNTIYF; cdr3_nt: TGTGCCAGCAGCGTAGACCCGACAGGGAACGGAAACACCATATATTTT
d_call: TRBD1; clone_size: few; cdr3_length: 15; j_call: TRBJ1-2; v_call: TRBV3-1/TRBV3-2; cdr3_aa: CASGDPTGGFYGYTF; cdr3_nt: TGTGCCAGCGGAGACCCAACAGGGGGTTTCTATGGCTACACCTTC
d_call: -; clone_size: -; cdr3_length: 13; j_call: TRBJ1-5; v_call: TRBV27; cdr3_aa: CASSFFSNQPQHF; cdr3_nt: TGTGCCAGCAGTTTCTTTAGCAATCAGCCCCAGCATTTT
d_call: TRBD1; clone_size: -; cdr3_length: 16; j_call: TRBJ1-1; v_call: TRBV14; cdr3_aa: CASSQEKGGRNTEAFF; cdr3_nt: TGTGCCAGCAGCCAAGAGAAAGGGGGCAGGAACACTGAAGCTTTCTTT
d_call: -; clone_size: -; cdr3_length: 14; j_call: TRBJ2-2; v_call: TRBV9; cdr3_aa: CASSEGVTTGELFF; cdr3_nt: TGTGCCAGCAGCGAGGGGGTGACAACCGGGGAGCTGTTTTTT
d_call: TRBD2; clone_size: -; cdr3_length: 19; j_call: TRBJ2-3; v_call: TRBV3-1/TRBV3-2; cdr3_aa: CASSHLGTSGGFVTDTQYF; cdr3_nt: TGTGCCAGCAGCCACCTTGGGACTAGCGGGGGTTTTGTTACAGATACGCAGTATTTT
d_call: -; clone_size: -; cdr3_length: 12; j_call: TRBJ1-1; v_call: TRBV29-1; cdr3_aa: CSAQRGGTEAFF; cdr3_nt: TGCAGCGCCCAGAGGGGGGGAACTGAAGCTTTCTTT
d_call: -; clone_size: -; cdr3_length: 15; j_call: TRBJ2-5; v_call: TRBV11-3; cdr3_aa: CASSLGQGIQETQYF; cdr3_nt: TGTGCCAGCAGCTTAGGGCAGGGAATCCAAGAGACCCAGTACTTC